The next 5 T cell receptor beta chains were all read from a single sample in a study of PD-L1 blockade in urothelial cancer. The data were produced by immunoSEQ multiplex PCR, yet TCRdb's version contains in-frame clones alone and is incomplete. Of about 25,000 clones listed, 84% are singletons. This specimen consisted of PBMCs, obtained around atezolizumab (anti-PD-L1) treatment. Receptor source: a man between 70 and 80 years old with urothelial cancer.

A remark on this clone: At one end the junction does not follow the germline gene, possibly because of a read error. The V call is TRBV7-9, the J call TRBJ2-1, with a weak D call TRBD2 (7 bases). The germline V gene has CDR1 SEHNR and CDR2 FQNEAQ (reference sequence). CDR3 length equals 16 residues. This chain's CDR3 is CASGFVGGAIYNEQFF. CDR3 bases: TGTGCCAGCGGCTTCGTGGGGGGGGCGATTTACAATGAGCAGTTCTTC. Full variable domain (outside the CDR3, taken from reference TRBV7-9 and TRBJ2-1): DTGVSQNPRHKITKRGQNVTFRCDPISEHNRLYWYRQTLGQGPEFLTYFQNEAQLEKSRLLSDRFSAERPKGSFSTLEIQRTEQGDSAMYLCASGFVGGAIYNEQFFGPGTRLTVL.

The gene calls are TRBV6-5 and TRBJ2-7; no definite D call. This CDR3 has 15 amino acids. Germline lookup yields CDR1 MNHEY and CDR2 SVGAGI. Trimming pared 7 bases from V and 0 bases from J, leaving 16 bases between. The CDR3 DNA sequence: TGTGCCAGCACCCCTAGACCGCTGAGCTCCTACGAGCAGTACTTC. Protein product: CASTPRPLSSYEQYF.

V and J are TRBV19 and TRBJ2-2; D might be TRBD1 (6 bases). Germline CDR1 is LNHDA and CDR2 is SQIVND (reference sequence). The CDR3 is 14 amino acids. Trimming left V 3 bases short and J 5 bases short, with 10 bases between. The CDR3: CASSIPGETGELFF. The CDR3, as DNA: TGTGCCAGTAGTATCCCAGGGGAGACCGGGGAGCTGTTTTTT.

The DNA for the CDR3 is TGTGGGTCTGGCCGGGACAGGGCGATCAATGAGCAGTTCTTC. Translating gives CGSGRDRAINEQFF. The chain couples TRBV28 to TRBJ2-1; 9 positions agree with TRBD1. The germline V gene has CDR1 MDHEN and CDR2 SYDVKM. The CDR3 covers 14 residues.

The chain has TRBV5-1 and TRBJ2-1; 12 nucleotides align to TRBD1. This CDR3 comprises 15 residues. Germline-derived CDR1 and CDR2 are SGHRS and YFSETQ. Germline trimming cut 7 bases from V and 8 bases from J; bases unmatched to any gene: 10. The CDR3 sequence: CASGTPGTGGDEQFF. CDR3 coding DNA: TGCGCCAGCGGAACCCCCGGGACAGGGGGCGATGAGCAGTTCTTC.